The next 14 T cell receptor beta chains were all read from a single sample in a study of PD-L1 blockade in urothelial cancer (TCRdb year 2017). The library was prepared using the immunoSEQ multiplex PCR assay. TCRdb provides this immuneACCESS table in a form limited to in-frame rearrangements. Some clones are lacking; in checked studies, under half of them reflect an unresolved V gene, and why the rest are absent is not known. The sample table holds 70,000 or so clones, of which roughly nine tenths were seen once. The ten largest clones represent 3.5% to 5% of the sample. Taken with the paper, the label for time point translates to: pretreatment peripheral blood. This specimen was PBMCs, taken around atezolizumab (anti-PD-L1) treatment. All receptors come from a man between 65 and 85 years old with urothelial cancer.

The chain recombines TRBV5-1 with TRBJ2-5, with 8 bases matching TRBD2. The CDR3 contains 15 residues. In germline, CDR1 is SGHRS, CDR2 YFSETQ. V shed 4 bases, J shed 5 bases, and the junction held 10 bases outside the gene matches. Written as DNA, the CDR3 is TGCGCCAGCAGCCCCCTGGGGCCGGGGGGGGAGACCCAGTACTTC. It yields the protein CASSPLGPGGETQYF.

This clone was seen only once. The chain joins TRBV6-1 to TRBJ1-2, with unresolved D. V was cut by 8 bases and J by 8 bases, with 12 bases left in between. Per the germline V gene, CDR1 is MNHNS and CDR2 is SASEGT. CDR3 length: 11 amino acids. CDR3 sequence (DNA): TGTGCCAGCCCGGCAGGCGCCGGCTACACCTTC. Its protein is CASPAGAGYTF.

The rearrangement joins TRBV27 to TRBJ2-3; 8 nucleotides line up with TRBD2. The CDR3 is 15 amino acids. Trimming at V came to 4 bases and at J to 2 bases, leaving 5 bases not matched to a gene. Germline V gives CDR1 MNHEY, CDR2 SMNVEV (reference sequence). The CDR3 reads CASSSWRGATDTQYF. The CDR3 DNA reads as TGTGCCAGCAGTTCGTGGCGGGGGGCCACAGATACGCAGTATTTT.

The V call is TRBV29-1, the J call TRBJ2-5, with a tentative D call TRBD1 (9 bases). The CDR3 sequence is 16 residues long. The V gene lost 3 bases and the J gene lost 6 bases, with 23 bases spanning the gap. Germline CDR1 is SQVTM and CDR2 is ANQGSEA. CDR3 DNA: TGCAGCGTTGACGACAGGGGGAACCGGGGGGGTCAGACCCAGTACTTC. It encodes CSVDDRGNRGGQTQYF.

The chain carries TRBV7-8 and TRBJ1-2; maybe TRBD1 (5 bases). The germline V and J ends were trimmed by 5 bases and 8 bases, with 18 bases remaining between them. The CDR3 runs to 14 residues. In germline, CDR1 is SGHVS, CDR2 FQNEAQ. In DNA form, the CDR3 reads TGTGCCAGCAGCCCAGGGTCATTTCCCATCGGCTACACCTTC. Translated: CASSPGSFPIGYTF.

This chain joins TRBV28 and TRBJ2-3; 7 bases match TRBD2. The CDR3 extends over 14 amino acids. CDR1 is MDHEN and CDR2 is SYDVKM in the germline V gene. V lost 9 bases to trimming and J lost 2 bases; unmatched junction nucleotides: 8. CDR3 DNA: TGTGCCAGTTTAGCGGGCTCCTTCACAGATACGCAGTATTTT. This sequence encodes CASLAGSFTDTQYF.

In this sample, this clone turned up once. The chain is built from TRBV19 and TRBJ2-7; D is perhaps TRBD2 (5 bases). The germline V gene encodes CDR1 LNHDA and CDR2 SQIVND (reference sequence). This CDR3 comprises 15 residues. V shed 3 bases and J shed 2 bases, with 14 bases lying between them. Here the CDR3 reads CASSISAGLTYEQYF. The CDR3 coding sequence is TGTGCCAGTAGTATCTCGGCGGGTCTCACCTACGAGCAGTACTTC.

The rearrangement links TRBV28 to TRBJ1-3, with unresolved D. The CDR3 has 16 amino acids. V shed 5 bases and J shed 0 bases, with 14 bases lying between them. CDR1 and CDR2 (germline): MDHEN, SYDVKM. The CDR3 sequence is CASSLSSLYSGNTIYF. The CDR3 DNA follows: TGTGCCAGCAGTCTTAGCAGTCTCTACTCTGGAAACACCATATATTTT.

V gene TRBV4-2 combines with J gene TRBJ2-1; D is unresolved. CDR1 is LGHNA, CDR2 YNFKEQ, per germline. This CDR3 has 14 amino acids. V shed 0 bases and J shed 9 bases, with 12 bases lying between them. CDR3 region: CASSQDPWSGEQFF. For the CDR3, the DNA is TGTGCCAGCAGCCAAGATCCATGGTCGGGTGAGCAGTTCTTC.

This chain connects TRBV28 to TRBJ2-1; TRBD2 aligns across 7 bases. V lost 4 bases and J lost 2; bases outside the gene matches: 5. The CDR3 spans 15 residues. Germline V CDR1 and CDR2: MDHEN, SYDVKM. The chain's CDR3 is CASSYGLVPYNEQFF. The CDR3, as DNA: TGTGCCAGCAGTTACGGACTAGTTCCCTACAATGAGCAGTTCTTC.

This rearrangement joins TRBV29-1 to TRBJ2-1; D may be TRBD1 (6 bases). CDR1 SQVTM and CDR2 ANQGSEA come from the germline V gene. Trimming stripped 6 bases from V and 1 base from J, with 25 bases between. There are 18 residues in the CDR3. The CDR3 here is CSVRPQPGQGVSYNEQFF. CDR3 sequence (DNA): TGCAGCGTGCGACCCCAACCGGGACAAGGGGTATCCTACAATGAGCAGTTCTTC.

V gene TRBV10-3 combines with J gene TRBJ2-5, with 15 bases identical to TRBD2. Germline CDR1 is ENHRY and CDR2 is SYGVKD. This CDR3 is built from 16 residues. Trimming cost V 4 bases and J 3 bases; bases outside gene matches: 3. CDR3 nucleotide sequence: TGTGCCATCAGTGTCGGGACTAGCGGGAGGAAAGAGACCCAGTACTTC. Its translation: CAISVGTSGRKETQYF.

The J gene is TRBJ2-5, the V gene TRBV6-1, with 7 bases lining up with TRBD2. V was clipped by 7 bases and J by 5 bases; unmatched bases: 7. There are 13 residues in the CDR3. From germline, CDR1 is MNHNS and CDR2 SASEGT. CDR3 bases: TGTGCCAGCAACCGACTAGCTGGGGAGACCCAGTACTTC. Translation gives CASNRLAGETQYF.

The V and J genes are TRBV11-2 and TRBJ2-2; 11 bases agree with TRBD1. With V trimmed by 5 bases and J by 5 bases, 10 bases remained unmatched. The CDR3 consists of 17 residues. CDR1 is SGHAT and CDR2 is FQNNGV in the germline V gene. The CDR3 spells CASSRGQGAISTGELFF. The CDR3 coding sequence is TGTGCCAGCAGCCGAGGACAGGGGGCGATTTCTACCGGGGAGCTGTTTTTT.